Listed below are T cell receptor beta chains from one sample, sequenced in a study of blood T cell repertoires in COVID-19. The assay was immunoSEQ multiplex PCR, and TCRdb's table has in-frame clones only and misses some. The data show under 200,000 clones, around 82% seen once. Sequenced: peripheral blood. The receptors shown here come from a human donor with acute or convalescent COVID-19. The donor label of this sample is uncertain. The CDR3 runs from the conserved cysteine through the conserved F or W. Each record gives: CDR3 DNA, CDR3 protein, clone size, D gene, J gene, V gene. D genes are given only for firm matches. Clone sizes are given selectively: once, few, many, or a class where the clone is expanded.

TGTGCCAGCAGTTTCCCGGGCAGGGGGGACACCATATATTTT,CASSFPGRGDTIYF,.,TRBD1,TRBJ1-3,TRBV28
TGTGCCAGCAGCACCCTGGGAGGGAACACTGAAGCTTTCTTT,CASSTLGGNTEAFF,few,.,TRBJ1-1,TRBV7-9
TGTGCCAGCAGTTTAGGGACAGGGCAGTGGTATAGCTACACCTTC,CASSLGTGQWYSYTF,.,TRBD1,TRBJ1-2,TRBV28
TGTGCCAGCAGTTACAGGCGGGAGCGTACCTACGAGCAGTACTTC,CASSYRRERTYEQYF,.,TRBD2,TRBJ2-7,TRBV6-5
TGTGCCAGCAGCTTGGGGACAGGGAGGGTCCAAGAGACCCAGTACTTC,CASSLGTGRVQETQYF,.,.,TRBJ2-5,TRBV5-4
TGTGCCAGCAGCCCTCTAGCGGGAGAATTAAAGACCCAGTACTTC,CASSPLAGELKTQYF,.,TRBD2,TRBJ2-5,TRBV9
TGCAGCGTTGAAGATCGGGCAGGGGGAAACACTGAAGCTTTCTTT,CSVEDRAGGNTEAFF,few,TRBD1,TRBJ1-1,TRBV29-1
TGTGCCAGCAGCTTGGCTAGCGGAGCCTACAATGAGCAGTTCTTC,CASSLASGAYNEQFF,.,TRBD2,TRBJ2-1,TRBV7-3
TGTGCCAGCAGCTTAACTCCCCTAGCGGGAAGGGTGCGCGAGCAGTACTTC,CASSLTPLAGRVREQYF,.,TRBD2,TRBJ2-7,TRBV7-3
TGTGCCAGTAGTATAAGGCAGGGCTCGGGCTACACCTTC,CASSIRQGSGYTF,few,.,TRBJ1-2,TRBV19
TGTGCCAGCAGTTTATCGTGGGCTGTGAACACTGAAGCTTTCTTT,CASSLSWAVNTEAFF,.,.,TRBJ1-1,TRBV27
TGTGCCAGCAGGAAGGCTAGCGGGGGGACAGATACGCAGTATTTT,CASRKASGGTDTQYF,.,TRBD2,TRBJ2-3,TRBV6-5
TGTGCCAGCAGCCAAGATTGGGGGGGAAGCACAGATACGCAGTATTTT,CASSQDWGGSTDTQYF,.,TRBD2,TRBJ2-3,TRBV4-2
TGTGCCAGCAGCCCCCTCGGGAGCGCGGCAGATACGCAGTATTTT,CASSPLGSAADTQYF,once,.,TRBJ2-3,TRBV7-6
TGTGCCAGCTCCCTCGCGGATCCAGTTTCACCCCTCCACTTT,CASSLADPVSPLHF,.,.,TRBJ1-6,TRBV6-5
TGTGCCAGCAGCCAAGGGGGGGGACTGTTCACAGATACGCAGTATTTT,CASSQGGGLFTDTQYF,.,.,TRBJ2-3,TRBV7-2
TGTGCCAGCAGCCGACAGGGGCTTAGCTATGGCTACACCTTC,CASSRQGLSYGYTF,few,TRBD1,TRBJ1-2,TRBV9
TGTGCCAGCAGCTCCGCTAGCGGTCCTAACAATGAGCAGTTCTTC,CASSSASGPNNEQFF,.,TRBD2,TRBJ2-1,TRBV2
TGTGCCATCACCCACAACGAGAACACTGAAGCTTTCTTT,CAITHNENTEAFF,.,.,TRBJ1-1,TRBV10-3
TGTGCCAGCAGCTTAGTAATTAAGGACAGGGACCCCTACGAGCAGTACTTC,CASSLVIKDRDPYEQYF,.,TRBD1,TRBJ2-7,TRBV11-3
TGTGCCAACAGTGCCCTAACCGGGACAGGGGTTCCATATGGCTACACCTTC,CANSALTGTGVPYGYTF,.,TRBD1,TRBJ1-2,TRBV25-1
TGTGCCAGCAGCCGCACAGGGCCCGATGGCTACACCTTC,CASSRTGPDGYTF,.,.,TRBJ1-2,TRBV13
TGTGCCAGCAGCTCTCGACAGGGAGCGGGCACTGAAGCTTTCTTT,CASSSRQGAGTEAFF,few,TRBD1,TRBJ1-1,TRBV4-2
TGTGCCAGCTCACTTGGACAGCGCGACTATGGCTACACCTTC,CASSLGQRDYGYTF,.,.,TRBJ1-2,TRBV18
TGTGCCTGTCTACCCGGGACAGGGGGCGCGAGTAGCAATCAGCCCCAGCATTTT,CACLPGTGGASSNQPQHF,.,TRBD1,TRBJ1-5,TRBV30
TGTGCCAGCAGTCTTACCCCGGGACAGCCGAACACTGAAGCTTTCTTT,CASSLTPGQPNTEAFF,.,TRBD1,TRBJ1-1,TRBV27